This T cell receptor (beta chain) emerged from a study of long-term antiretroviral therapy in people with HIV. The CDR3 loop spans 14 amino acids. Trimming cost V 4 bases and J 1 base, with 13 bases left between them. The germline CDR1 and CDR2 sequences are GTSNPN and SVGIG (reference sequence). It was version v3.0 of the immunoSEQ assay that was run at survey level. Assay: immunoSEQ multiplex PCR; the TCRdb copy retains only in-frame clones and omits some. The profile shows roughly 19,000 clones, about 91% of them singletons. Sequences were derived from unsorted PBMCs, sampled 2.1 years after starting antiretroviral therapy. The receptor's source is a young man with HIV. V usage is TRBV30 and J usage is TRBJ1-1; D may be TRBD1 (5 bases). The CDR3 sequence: CAWTLWGGNTEAFF. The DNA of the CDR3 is TGTGCCTGGACCCTCTGGGGGGGGAACACTGAAGCTTTCTTT.